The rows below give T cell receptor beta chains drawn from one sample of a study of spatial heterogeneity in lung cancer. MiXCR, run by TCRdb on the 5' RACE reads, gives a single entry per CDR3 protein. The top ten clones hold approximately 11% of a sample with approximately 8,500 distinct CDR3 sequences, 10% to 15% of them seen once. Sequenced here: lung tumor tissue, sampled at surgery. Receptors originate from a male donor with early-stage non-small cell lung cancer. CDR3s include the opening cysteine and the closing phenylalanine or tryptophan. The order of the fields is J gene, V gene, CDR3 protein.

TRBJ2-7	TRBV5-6	CASSLVQGTSYEQYF
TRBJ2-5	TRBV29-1	CSVAGSSGETQYF
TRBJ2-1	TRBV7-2	CASSPRSAGNEQFF
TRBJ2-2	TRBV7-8	CASSPHRVPTGELFF
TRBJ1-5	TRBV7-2	CASSLDPDITGNQPQHF
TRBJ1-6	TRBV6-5	CASSYSGLRDRHNSPLHF
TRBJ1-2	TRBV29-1	CSVRGQGSTGF
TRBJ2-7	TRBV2	CASSTLTSGQYF
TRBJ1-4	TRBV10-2	CASRVQGGEEKLFF
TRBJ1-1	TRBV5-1	CASSSLLGITEAFF
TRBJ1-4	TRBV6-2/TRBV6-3	CASSWGSNDGKLFF
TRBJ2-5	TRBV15	CATSRSSRGTETQYF
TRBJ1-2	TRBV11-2	CASSLGRATHGYTF
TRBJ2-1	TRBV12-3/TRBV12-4	CASRGTSAYNEQFF
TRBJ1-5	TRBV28	CASSPRTVVGNQPQHF
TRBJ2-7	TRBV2	CASSPWRGEQYF
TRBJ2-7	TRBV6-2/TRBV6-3	CASSYPGGDYEQYF